The 2 T cell receptor beta chains in this list originate from one sample, sequenced in a study of T-cell memory formation after mild COVID-19. MiXCR was run by TCRdb on the 5' RACE reads, yielding one entry per CDR3 protein. The data contain some 450,000 distinct CDR3 sequences, roughly 20% of them singletons. Sequencing was performed on PBMCs or a T cell subset sorted from them (not recorded which). The receptor source for this set is an adult woman who had mild COVID-19 (a few samples of this study predate the infection). Cell type and time point are not known.

This clonotype occurred many times. The DNA of the CDR3 is TGTGCCAGCTCCGAACCGGACAGGGCGAACACCGGGGAGCTGTTTTTT. Its translation is CASSEPDRANTGELFF. The chain has TRBV27 and TRBJ2-2, with 8 positions matching TRBD1. J was trimmed by 0 bases and V by 8 bases; bases with no gene match: 8. The germline gives CDR1 MNHEY, CDR2 SMNVEV (reference sequence). The CDR3 contains 16 residues.

The chain combines TRBV7-8 with TRBJ2-5, with 8 bases identical to TRBD1. The CDR3 is made up of 17 amino acids. Trimming cost V 3 bases and J 5 bases; bases outside gene matches: 14. Germline CDR1 reads SGHVS; CDR2 reads FQNEAQ. The CDR3 DNA sequence: TGTGCCAGCAGCTTCTCGGGGCGAGGACAGGGCGGGGAGACCCAGTACTTC. Translation gives CASSFSGRGQGGETQYF.